A single sample is the source of the 11 T cell receptor beta chains below, sequenced in a study of T cell responses to AZD1222 COVID-19 vaccine. Clones were read by immunoSEQ multiplex PCR, and TCRdb kept only the in-frame ones, dropping some. The repertoire holds 90,000 to 120,000 clones, with around nine tenths as singletons. This specimen consisted of peripheral blood, obtained on day 0 of AZD1222 vaccination. The origin of the receptors is an adult in good health.

The rearrangement joins TRBV2 to TRBJ1-2; 7 bases map to TRBD1. V lost 6 bases and J lost 4; bases outside the gene matches: 8. Germline-derived CDR1 and CDR2 are SNHLY and FYNNEI. This CDR3 comprises 14 residues. The CDR3 coding sequence is TGTGCCAGCAGACCGACAGGGAGTGCCTATGGCTACACCTTC. Encoded protein: CASRPTGSAYGYTF.

This clone was detected only once. This rearrangement joins TRBV4-3 to TRBJ2-1, with 12 bases lining up with TRBD2. Germline V gene data show CDR1 as LGHNA and CDR2 as YSLEER. This CDR3 spans 15 amino acids. J gave up 6 bases and V 1 base, and 1 base lay outside the gene matches. The CDR3 here is CASSQVTSGSNEQFF. The CDR3 nucleotides are TGCGCCAGCAGCCAAGTGACTAGCGGGAGCAATGAGCAGTTCTTC.

This chain joins TRBV6-5 and TRBJ2-1; the match to TRBD2 covers 8 bases. The CDR3 has 15 amino acids. After removal of 2 bases from V and 7 bases from J, the junction contained 7 bases not matched to a gene. CDR1 and CDR2 (germline): MNHEY, SVGAGI. The CDR3 loop reads CASSYTLAGMNEQFF. The CDR3 region has the DNA TGTGCCAGCAGTTACACGCTAGCGGGTATGAATGAGCAGTTCTTC.

This sequence joins TRBV7-9 and TRBJ1-1; D is undetermined. From germline, CDR1 is SEHNR and CDR2 FQNEAQ (reference sequence). Trimming removed 2 bases from V and 7 bases from J, with 11 bases in between. This CDR3 comprises 13 residues. This CDR3 reads CASSLSRKDEAFF. Written as DNA, the CDR3 is TGTGCCAGCAGCTTATCACGAAAGGATGAAGCTTTCTTT.

The chain recombines TRBV18 with TRBJ1-3; D unclear. Trimming stripped 3 bases from V and 1 base from J, with 13 bases between. Germline CDR1 is KGHSH and CDR2 is LQKENI. This CDR3 contains 16 residues. This chain's CDR3 is CASSPQQERSGNTIYF. The CDR3 coding sequence is TGTGCCAGCTCACCTCAGCAAGAACGATCTGGAAACACCATATATTTT.

This chain connects TRBV6-2 or TRBV6-3 to TRBJ1-2; the D is unclear. In germline, CDR1 is MNHEY, CDR2 SVGEGT. The ends were cut back, 5 bases at V and 2 bases at J, with 6 bases in the middle. CDR3 length: 12 amino acids. In DNA form, the CDR3 reads TGTGCCAGCAGTAACCGGAACTATGGCTACACCTTC. This encodes CASSNRNYGYTF.

This rearrangement joins TRBV9 to TRBJ1-1; the D gene is possibly TRBD1 (5 bases). Germline V CDR1 and CDR2: SGDLS, YYNGEE. CDR3 length equals 14 residues. Trimming took 0 bases from V and 4 from J, leaving 10 bases between them. The CDR3 coding sequence is TGTGCCAGCAGCGTAGTTGGGGCCGGCACTGAAGCTTTCTTT. Encoded protein: CASSVVGAGTEAFF.

This chain uses TRBV29-1 with TRBJ1-1; the D is unclear. Trimming shortened V by 7 bases and J by 2 bases, and 11 bases separated the two germline ends. The germline gives CDR1 SQVTM, CDR2 ANQGSEA. The CDR3 has 12 amino acids. CDR3 nucleotides: TGCAGCGGAGCCGACGGAAACACTGAAGCTTTCTTT. Its translation: CSGADGNTEAFF.

This clone was seen a single time. This sequence joins TRBV28 and TRBJ1-5; 8 nucleotides align to TRBD1. Trimming cost V 6 bases and J 5 bases; bases outside gene matches: 3. The CDR3 is made up of 13 amino acids. The germline V gene encodes CDR1 MDHEN and CDR2 SYDVKM. The CDR3 DNA reads as TGTGCCAGCAGCGACAGGGGTGATCAGCCCCAGCATTTT. It specifies CASSDRGDQPQHF.

The chain uses TRBV7-3 and TRBJ2-3; D gene unclear. The CDR3 length is 15 residues. Between the trimmed V and J ends, which lost 2 bases and 1 base, there was a span of 10 bases. Germline V lookup: CDR1 SGHTA, CDR2 FQGTGA. The CDR3 protein is CASSLEMRRTDTQYF. In DNA, the CDR3 is TGTGCCAGCAGCTTAGAGATGCGCCGCACAGATACGCAGTATTTT.

The chain couples TRBV5-1 to TRBJ1-4; D gene unclear. CDR1 is SGHRS and CDR2 is YFSETQ in the germline V gene. The ends were cut back, 0 bases at V and 6 bases at J, with 0 bases in the middle. The CDR3 has 11 amino acids. The CDR3 coding sequence is TGCGCCAGCAGCTTGGATGAAAAACTGTTTTTT. This encodes CASSLDEKLFF.